This T cell receptor beta chain comes out of a study of CD8+CD57+ T cells in acquired aplastic anemia. At the level of the study: Each DNA sample taken from sorted CD4+ and CD8+ cells came to approximately 3 ug on average. Study findings and constraints: Between the patient and control groups, CD8+ Simpson's diversity did not differ significantly. Common to patients and controls were 25 to 30 CD8+ CDR3 sequences.

The template used for profiling TCR beta VDJ and CDR3 was genomic DNA. TCRdb ran MiXCR on the reads and lists one entry per CDR3 protein. The table records more than 150,000 distinct CDR3 sequences, over 60% of them present only once. V was pared by 3 bases and J by 0 bases, with 12 bases between. CDR1 and CDR2 from the germline V gene are MRHNA and SNTAGT. The CDR3 length is 15 residues. With respect to this clonotype: Its antigen is undetermined.

This sequence joins TRBV6-4 and TRBJ2-7; tentative D call: TRBD1 (6 bases). The specimen sequenced was sorted CD4+, CD8+, or CD8+CD57+ T cells (not recorded which) from PBMCs. The TCR comes from a human donor with severe aplastic anemia or a healthy control (not recorded which). The CDR3 DNA follows: TGTGCCAGCAGTGAAGGTTGGGGGCCCTCCTACGAGCAGTACTTC. It codes for CASSEGWGPSYEQYF.